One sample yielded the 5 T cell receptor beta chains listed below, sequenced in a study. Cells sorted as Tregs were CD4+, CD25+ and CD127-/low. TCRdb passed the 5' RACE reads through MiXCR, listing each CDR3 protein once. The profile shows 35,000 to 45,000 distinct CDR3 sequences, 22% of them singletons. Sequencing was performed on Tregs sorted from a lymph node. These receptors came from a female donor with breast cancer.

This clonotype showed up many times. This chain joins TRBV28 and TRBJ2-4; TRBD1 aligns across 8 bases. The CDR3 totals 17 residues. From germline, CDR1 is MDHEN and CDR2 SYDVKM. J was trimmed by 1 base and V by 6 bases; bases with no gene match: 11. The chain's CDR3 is CASSLGTGSVAKNIQYF. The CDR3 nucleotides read TGTGCCAGCAGCCTTGGGACAGGTTCGGTTGCCAAAAACATTCAGTACTTC. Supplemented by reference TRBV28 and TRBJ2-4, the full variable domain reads DVKVTQSSRYLVKRTGEKVFLECVQDMDHENMFWYRQDPGLGLRLIYFSYDVKMKEKGDIPEGYSVSREKKERFSLILESASTNQTSMYLCASSLGTGSVAKNIQYFGAGTRLSVL.

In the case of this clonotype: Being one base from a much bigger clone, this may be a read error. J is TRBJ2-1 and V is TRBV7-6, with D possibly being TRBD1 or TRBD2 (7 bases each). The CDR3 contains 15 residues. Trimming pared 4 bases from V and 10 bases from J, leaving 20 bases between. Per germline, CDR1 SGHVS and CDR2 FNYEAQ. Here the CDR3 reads CASSSRSRQGLEQFF. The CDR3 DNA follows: TGTGCCAGCAGCTCTCGAAGCCGACAGGGACTAGAGCAGTTCTTC. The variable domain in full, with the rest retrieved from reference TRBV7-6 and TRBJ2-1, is GAGVSQSPRYKVTKRGQDVALRCDPISGHVSLYWYRQALGQGPEFLTYFNYEAQQDKSGLPNDRFSAERPEGSISTLTIQRTEQRDSAMYRCASSSRSRQGLEQFFGPGTRLTVL.

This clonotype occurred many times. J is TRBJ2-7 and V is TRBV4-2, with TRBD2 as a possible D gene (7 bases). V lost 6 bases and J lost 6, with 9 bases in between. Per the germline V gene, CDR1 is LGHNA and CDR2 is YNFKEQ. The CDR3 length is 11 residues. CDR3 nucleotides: TGTGCCAGCAGGAGGGGGGGCGAGCAGTACTTC. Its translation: CASRRGGEQYF.

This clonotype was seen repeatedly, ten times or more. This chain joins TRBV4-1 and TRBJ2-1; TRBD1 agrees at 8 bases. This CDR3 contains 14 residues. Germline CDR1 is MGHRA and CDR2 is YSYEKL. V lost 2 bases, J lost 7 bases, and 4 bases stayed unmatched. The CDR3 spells CASSQQGAENEQFF. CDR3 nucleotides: TGCGCCAGCAGCCAACAGGGGGCTGAGAATGAGCAGTTCTTC.

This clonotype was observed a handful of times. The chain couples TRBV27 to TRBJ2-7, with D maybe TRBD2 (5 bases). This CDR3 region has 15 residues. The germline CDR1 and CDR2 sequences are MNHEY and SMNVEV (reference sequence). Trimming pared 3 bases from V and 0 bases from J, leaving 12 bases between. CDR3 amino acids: CASSFGLASSYEQYF. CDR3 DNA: TGTGCCAGCAGTTTTGGGCTAGCCAGCTCCTACGAGCAGTACTTC.